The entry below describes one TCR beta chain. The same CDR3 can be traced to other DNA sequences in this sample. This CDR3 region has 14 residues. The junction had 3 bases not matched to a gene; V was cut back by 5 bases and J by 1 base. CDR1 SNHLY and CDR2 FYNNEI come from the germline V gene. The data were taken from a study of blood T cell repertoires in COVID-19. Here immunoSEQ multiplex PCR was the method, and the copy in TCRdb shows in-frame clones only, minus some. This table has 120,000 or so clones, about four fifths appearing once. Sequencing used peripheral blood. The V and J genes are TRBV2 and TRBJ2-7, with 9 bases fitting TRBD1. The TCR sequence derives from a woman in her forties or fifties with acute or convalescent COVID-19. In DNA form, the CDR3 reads TGTGCCAGCAGTAGACAGGGGGAATCCTACGAGCAGTACTTC. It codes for CASSRQGESYEQYF.